Presented here are 5 T cell receptor beta chains from one specimen sequenced in a study of blood T cell repertoires in COVID-19. Measured with immunoSEQ multiplex PCR; TCRdb has only the in-frame clones, and not every one. This sample carries around 150,000 clones, roughly 85% of them seen once, and the ten largest clones take 8.3%. Material: peripheral blood. These receptor sequences come from a woman aged 60-75 years with COVID-19, enrolled during active disease.

The chain employs TRBV13 and TRBJ1-2, with 9 bases fitting TRBD1. The CDR3 contains 15 residues. Germline values: CDR1 PRHDT, CDR2 FYEKMQ (reference sequence). Losses at the gene ends were 2 bases for V and 7 bases for J; bases not matched to a gene: 8. This chain's CDR3 is CASSLPGQGRSGYTF. The CDR3 DNA is TGTGCCAGCAGCTTACCGGGACAGGGAAGGAGTGGCTACACCTTC.

The chain joins TRBV3-1 (or the pseudogene TRBV3-2) to TRBJ2-7, with TRBD1 as a possible D gene (6 bases). This CDR3 has 16 residues. CDR1 and CDR2 from the germline V gene are LGHDT and YNNKEL (reference sequence). V shed 1 base and J shed 3 bases, with 16 bases lying between them. The CDR3 loop is CASSQGVMGQIYEQYV. CDR3 coding DNA: TGTGCCAGCAGCCAAGGGGTGATGGGACAAATCTACGAGCAGTACGTC.

This chain uses TRBV15 with TRBJ1-3; D unresolved. The CDR3 has 13 residues. Trimming took 8 bases from V and 2 from J, leaving 10 bases between them. Germline CDR1 is LNHNV and CDR2 is YYDKDF (reference sequence). CDR3 coding DNA: TGTGCCACCGAATCTGAGGCTGGAAACACCATATATTTT. It translates to CATESEAGNTIYF.

The chain links TRBV7-9 to TRBJ2-1, with D unresolved. Germline-derived CDR1 and CDR2 are SEHNR and FQNEAQ (reference sequence). The V end was cut by 5 bases, the J end by 10 bases, with 9 bases between. CDR3 length: 11 amino acids. CDR3 coding DNA: TGTGCCAGCAGCATTTCCCAGGAGCAGTTCTTC. It yields the protein CASSISQEQFF.

The chain couples TRBV12-3 or TRBV12-4 to TRBJ2-7, with D tentatively TRBD1 (6 bases). V lost 6 bases, J lost 5 bases, and 14 bases lay in between. CDR3 length equals 13 residues. The CDR3: CASRSRGIDEQYF. For the CDR3, the DNA is TGTGCCAGCAGGAGCAGGGGAATTGACGAGCAGTACTTC.